The 24 T cell receptor beta chains listed next were all sequenced from one sample in a study of regulatory T cells in long-lasting Graves disease. As to time point: newly diagnosed GD, antithyroid drugs for less than 3 months. With RNA extracted from PBMCs as input, the TCR library was made. Assembly of TCR beta libraries relied on iRepertoire HTBI primers together with Arm-PCR of CDR3 regions. TCRdb passed the multiplex PCR reads through MiXCR, listing each CDR3 protein once. The repertoire holds 400,000 to 450,000 distinct CDR3 sequences, with 15% as singletons. These data were also filed under a second study, of T cells in Graves' hyperthyroidism and ophthalmopathy.

Here the sequenced sample was peripheral blood mononuclear cells (PBMCs), taken at new diagnosis, from a patient treated with antithyroid drugs. The receptor set was obtained from a woman in her 30s with Graves disease.

The chain links TRBV6-9 to TRBJ2-2; the D is unclear. V was trimmed by 3 bases and J by 6 bases, leaving 8 bases between them. Germline CDR1 and CDR2: MNHGY and SVAAGI. The CDR3 consists of 13 residues. The CDR3 protein is CASSYLRSGELFF. CDR3 nucleotide sequence: TGTGCCAGCAGTTACCTAAGGTCCGGGGAGCTGTTTTTT.

The rearrangement links TRBV3-1 to TRBJ2-5; 11 positions match TRBD2. CDR3 size: 16 residues. V lost 5 bases to trimming and J lost 3 bases; unmatched junction nucleotides: 8. From germline, CDR1 is LGHDT and CDR2 YNNKEL (reference sequence). The CDR3 DNA reads as TGTGCCAGCAGCTCCAGACTAGCGGGAACTAAAGAGACCCAGTACTTC. Translating gives CASSSRLAGTKETQYF.

The rearrangement links TRBV18 to TRBJ2-1; 7 nucleotides line up with TRBD2. V dropped 1 base and J dropped 0; count of bases not matched to a gene: 6. CDR1 is KGHSH, CDR2 LQKENI, per germline. The CDR3 runs to 17 residues. The chain's CDR3 is CASSPRPAGSSYNEQFF. The CDR3, as DNA: TGTGCCAGCTCACCACGACCAGCGGGGTCCTCCTACAATGAGCAGTTCTTC.

This chain connects TRBV20-1 to TRBJ2-1, with D tentatively TRBD2 (5 bases). V was shortened by 1 base and J by 11 bases, with 6 bases between the two germline ends. The V gene's germline CDR1 is DFQATT and CDR2 SNEGSKA (reference sequence). There are 10 residues in the CDR3. The CDR3 protein is CSARGLKQFF. CDR3 in DNA: TGCAGTGCTAGAGGACTAAAGCAGTTCTTC.

Many counts were recorded for this clonotype. V gene TRBV2 combines with J gene TRBJ2-7; unclear D gene. In germline, CDR1 is SNHLY, CDR2 FYNNEI. V lost 7 bases, J lost 6 bases, and 13 bases lay in between. This CDR3 has 12 amino acids. CDR3: CASTGSASEQYF. In DNA form, the CDR3 reads TGTGCCAGCACTGGGTCGGCGAGCGAGCAGTACTTC.

This clonotype was detected only a few times. Compared with germline, one end of the junction differs, possibly owing to a read error. The genes are TRBV2 and TRBJ2-5, with 7 bases that match TRBD1. The V gene's germline CDR1 is SNHLY and CDR2 FYNNEI. This CDR3 spans 13 amino acids. CDR3 DNA sequence: TGTGCCAGCCGCCCGGACAGGAGAGAGACCCGGTACTTC. Translation gives CASRPDRRETRYF.

The chain recombines TRBV18 with TRBJ1-6, with D uncertain. This CDR3 comprises 13 residues. Germline CDR1 and CDR2: KGHSH and LQKENI. V was trimmed by 1 base and J by 9 bases, leaving 7 bases between them. CDR3 in amino acids: CASSPQNSSPLHF. CDR3 coding DNA: TGTGCCAGCTCACCACAAAACAGTTCACCCCTCCACTTT. The full variable domain, in which reference TRBV18 and TRBJ1-6 provide the parts outside the CDR3, is NAGVMQNPRHLVRRRGQEARLRCSPMKGHSHVYWYRQLPEEGLKFMVYLQKENIIDESGMPKERFSAEFPKEGPSILRIQQVVRGDSAAYFCASSPQNSSPLHFGNGTRLTVT.

The gene calls are TRBV5-1 and TRBJ2-3; possible D gene TRBD1, 6 bases. CDR1 and CDR2 (germline): SGHRS, YFSETQ. The CDR3 covers 14 residues. V was trimmed by 5 bases and J by 10 bases, leaving 20 bases between them. CDR3 sequence (DNA): TGCGCCAGCAGTCAGGACAGACAAGGGTATCCGCAGTATTTT. Translation gives CASSQDRQGYPQYF.

The chain uses TRBV11-3 and TRBJ1-1; 9 bases match TRBD1. The CDR3 has 16 residues. V shed 2 bases and J 6 bases; nucleotides not matched to a gene: 10. The V gene's germline CDR1 is SGHNT and CDR2 YENEEA. The DNA for the CDR3 is TGTGCCAGCAGCTTACGGACAGGGGCTGGGGGCGCTGAAGCTTTCTTT. Amino acids: CASSLRTGAGGAEAFF.

In its sample, this clonotype was seen many times. The V call is TRBV7-9, the J call TRBJ2-1, with TRBD2 matching 7 bases. Germline V lookup: CDR1 SEHNR, CDR2 FQNEAQ (reference sequence). Unmatched junction bases numbered 4, after V lost 1 base and J lost 7 bases. The CDR3 consists of 14 residues. The CDR3, as DNA: TGTGCCAGCAGCTTAGAGCGGGGTCCTAATGAGCAGTTCTTC. Protein product: CASSLERGPNEQFF.

This clonotype showed up just a few times. This rearrangement joins TRBV28 to TRBJ2-3; unclear D gene. Deletions cut 7 bases from V and 6 bases from J, with 11 bases between. This CDR3 is 12 amino acids long. Germline CDR1 is MDHEN and CDR2 is SYDVKM. CDR3 protein: CASTRGVDTQYF. CDR3 DNA: TGTGCCAGCACCCGTGGGGTTGATACGCAGTATTTT. Variable domain in full (rest from reference TRBV28 and TRBJ2-3): DVKVTQSSRYLVKRTGEKVFLECVQDMDHENMFWYRQDPGLGLRLIYFSYDVKMKEKGDIPEGYSVSREKKERFSLILESASTNQTSMYLCASTRGVDTQYFGPGTRLTVL.

This chain links TRBV9 with TRBJ2-7; no reliable D call. Between the trimmed V and J ends, which lost 4 bases and 0 bases, there was a span of 14 bases. The CDR3 sequence is 15 residues long. The germline CDR1 and CDR2 sequences are SGDLS and YYNGEE. For the CDR3, the DNA is TGTGCCAGCAGCACAACAGAAAGCAGCTCCTACGAGCAGTACTTC. It yields the protein CASSTTESSSYEQYF.

This clonotype occurred a few times. The chain combines TRBV6-1 with TRBJ1-5; 7 nucleotides match TRBD1. Germline assignment: CDR1 MNHNS and CDR2 SASEGT. Trimming at V came to 6 bases and at J to 4 bases, leaving 3 bases not matched to a gene. This CDR3 contains 13 residues. CDR3 nucleotide sequence: TGTGCCAGCAGACTGACAGGGAATCAGCCCCAGCATTTT. It encodes CASRLTGNQPQHF.

The table lists this clonotype with a few counts. This sequence joins TRBV28 and TRBJ1-3; 10 positions match TRBD1. The length of the CDR3 is 15 residues. Germline-derived CDR1 and CDR2 are MDHEN and SYDVKM. V lost 6 bases, J lost 0 bases, and 2 bases stayed unmatched. The CDR3 DNA is TGTGCCAGCAGCCGGACAGGGGGCTCTGGAAACACCATATATTTT. Translating gives CASSRTGGSGNTIYF.

In its sample, this clonotype was seen many times. The DNA for the CDR3 is TGTGCCAGCTCACCGGGGACTGAAGAGACCCAGTACTTC. It specifies CASSPGTEETQYF. This chain joins TRBV18 and TRBJ2-5; D perhaps matches TRBD2 (6 bases). The CDR3 length is 13 residues. V lost 3 bases and J 3 bases, leaving 8 bases between the germline ends. CDR1 KGHSH and CDR2 LQKENI come from the germline V gene.

The chain couples TRBV20-1 to TRBJ1-2; 10 bases fit TRBD1. CDR3 length: 14 amino acids. V trimming: 2 bases; J trimming: 4 bases; junction bases outside the gene matches: 4. Per germline, CDR1 DFQATT and CDR2 SNEGSKA (reference sequence). The CDR3 loop is CSARPGDRGYGYTF. CDR3 DNA: TGCAGTGCTAGACCGGGGGACAGGGGCTATGGCTACACCTTC.

This clonotype has a single count. One base away lies a much larger clone, so this may be a sequencing read error. This CDR3 reads CASSLNPPGLAGQETQFF. As DNA, the CDR3 is TGTGCCAGCAGTTTAAACCCTCCGGGACTAGCGGGTCAAGAGACCCAGTTCTTC. The J gene is TRBJ2-5, the V gene TRBV6-2 or TRBV6-3; TRBD2 matches 12 bases. The closer fit of TRBJ2-1 to the DNA end suggests the J call may be wrong. This CDR3 has 18 residues. CDR1 is MNHEY and CDR2 is SVGEGT in the germline V gene.

V and J are TRBV7-3 and TRBJ1-6; 7 bases align to TRBD1. The CDR3 extends over 15 amino acids. V lost 3 bases, J lost 7 bases, and 6 bases stayed unmatched. The germline V gene encodes CDR1 SGHTA and CDR2 FQGTGA. CDR3 sequence reads: CASSFRQGGNSPLHF. CDR3 DNA sequence: TGTGCCAGCAGCTTCCGACAGGGAGGAAATTCACCCCTCCACTTT. Full variable domain (remainder filled in from reference TRBV7-3 and TRBJ1-6): GAGVSQTPSNKVTEKGKYVELRCDPISGHTALYWYRQSLGQGPEFLIYFQGTGAADDSGLPNDRFFAVRPEGSVSTLKIQRTERGDSAVYLCASSFRQGGNSPLHFGNGTRLTVT.

This clonotype was recorded many times. J is TRBJ2-1 and V is TRBV7-3; possibly TRBD1 or TRBD2 for D (5 bases each). Germline CDR1 reads SGHTA; CDR2 reads FQGTGA. Trimming took off 3 bases at V and 6 bases at J, with 9 bases between the two ends. The CDR3 sequence is 13 residues long. The CDR3 DNA is TGTGCCAGCAGCTTCGAGGGGTTCAATGAGCAGTTCTTC. Protein: CASSFEGFNEQFF. The variable domain in full, completed from reference TRBV7-3 and TRBJ2-1, reads GAGVSQTPSNKVTEKGKYVELRCDPISGHTALYWYRQSLGQGPEFLIYFQGTGAADDSGLPNDRFFAVRPEGSVSTLKIQRTERGDSAVYLCASSFEGFNEQFFGPGTRLTVL.

The V gene is TRBV6-1, the J gene TRBJ2-2; 9 bases are a match to TRBD2. Germline V gene lookup returns CDR1 MNHNS and CDR2 SASEGT. This CDR3 has 14 residues. Germline trimming cut 5 bases from V and 3 bases from J; bases unmatched to any gene: 1. In DNA, the CDR3 is TGTGCCAGCAGTATAGCGGGAGACACCGGGGAGCTGTTTTTT. This sequence encodes CASSIAGDTGELFF.

This clonotype was found a few times. V gene TRBV12-3 or TRBV12-4 combines with J gene TRBJ1-6; D unresolved. With 7 bases removed from V and 1 base from J, the gap between germline ends came to 23 bases. This CDR3 has 19 amino acids. The CDR3 DNA is TGTGCCAGCACCGTTTCGGGCGCGGGAGCGAAATCCTATAATTCACCCCTCCACTTT. It yields the protein CASTVSGAGAKSYNSPLHF.

This clonotype was counted ten times or more. The chain combines TRBV20-1 with TRBJ2-3, with TRBD2 identical over 12 bases. Germline V gives CDR1 DFQATT, CDR2 SNEGSKA (reference sequence). This CDR3 comprises 16 residues. J was trimmed by 6 bases and V by 3 bases; bases with no gene match: 10. The CDR3 spells CSASLGLAGRTDTQYF. The CDR3 DNA sequence: TGCAGTGCTAGTCTTGGACTAGCGGGACGTACCGATACGCAGTATTTT.

This clonotype was seen only a few times. J is TRBJ1-2 and V is TRBV20-1; a possible D gene is TRBD1 (5 bases). V gave up 3 bases and J gave up 0 bases, with 14 bases separating them. The CDR3 runs 15 residues. Germline CDR1 and CDR2: DFQATT and SNEGSKA (reference sequence). CDR3 DNA sequence: TGCAGTGCTAGGGGGAGTGACAGCGCTAACTATGGCTACACCTTC. As protein: CSARGSDSANYGYTF.

This clonotype was seen ten or more times. This chain joins TRBV6-1 and TRBJ2-5; tentative D call: TRBD2 (6 bases). This CDR3 has 16 amino acids. V dropped 5 bases and J dropped 5 bases, with 21 bases sitting between them. Germline CDR1 MNHNS, CDR2 SASEGT. The CDR3 region is CASSPYLSGREETQYF. The DNA of the CDR3 is TGTGCCAGCAGTCCTTATTTGAGCGGGCGAGAGGAGACCCAGTACTTC.